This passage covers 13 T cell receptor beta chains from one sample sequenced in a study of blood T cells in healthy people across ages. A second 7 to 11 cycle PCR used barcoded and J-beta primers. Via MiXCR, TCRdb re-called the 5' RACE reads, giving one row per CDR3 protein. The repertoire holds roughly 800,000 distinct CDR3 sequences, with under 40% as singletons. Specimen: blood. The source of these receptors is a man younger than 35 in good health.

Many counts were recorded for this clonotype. The CDR3 here is CASSYFDYQETQYF. CDR3 coding DNA: TGTGCCAGCAGTTACTTCGATTACCAAGAGACCCAGTACTTC. The V call is TRBV6-5, the J call TRBJ2-5; D is unresolved. Per the germline V gene, CDR1 is MNHEY and CDR2 is SVGAGI. This CDR3 is 14 amino acids long. V was shortened by 1 base and J by 0 bases, with 6 bases between the two germline ends.

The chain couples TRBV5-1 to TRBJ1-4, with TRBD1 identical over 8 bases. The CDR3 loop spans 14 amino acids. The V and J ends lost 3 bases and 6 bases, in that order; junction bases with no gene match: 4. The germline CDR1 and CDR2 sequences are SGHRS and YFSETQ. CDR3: CASSSPGQDEKLFF. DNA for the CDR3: TGCGCCAGCAGCTCGCCGGGACAGGATGAAAAACTGTTTTTT.

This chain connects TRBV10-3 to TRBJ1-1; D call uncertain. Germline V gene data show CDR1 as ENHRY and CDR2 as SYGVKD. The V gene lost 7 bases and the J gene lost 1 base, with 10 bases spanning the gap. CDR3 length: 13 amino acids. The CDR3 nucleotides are TGTGCCATCACCCCGGCTGAGAACACTGAAGCTTTCTTT. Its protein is CAITPAENTEAFF.

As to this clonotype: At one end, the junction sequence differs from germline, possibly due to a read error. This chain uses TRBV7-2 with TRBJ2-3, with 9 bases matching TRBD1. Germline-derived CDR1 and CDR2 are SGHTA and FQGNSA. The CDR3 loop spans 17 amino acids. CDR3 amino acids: CASSLVGGTGLKDTRYF. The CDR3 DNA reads TGTGCCAGCAGCTTAGTAGGCGGGACAGGGTTGAAGGATACGCGGTATTTT.

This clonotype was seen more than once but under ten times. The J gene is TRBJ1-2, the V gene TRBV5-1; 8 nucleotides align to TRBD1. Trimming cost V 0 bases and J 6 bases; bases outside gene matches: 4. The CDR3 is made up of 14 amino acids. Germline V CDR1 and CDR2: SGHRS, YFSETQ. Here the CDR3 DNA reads TGCGCCAGCAGCTTGGAGGACAGGGCTGATGGCTACACCTTC. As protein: CASSLEDRADGYTF.

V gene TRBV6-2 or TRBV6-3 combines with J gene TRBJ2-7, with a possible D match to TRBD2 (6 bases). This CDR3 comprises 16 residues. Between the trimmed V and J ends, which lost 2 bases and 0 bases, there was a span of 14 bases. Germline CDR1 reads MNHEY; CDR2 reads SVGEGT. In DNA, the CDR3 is TGTGCCAGCAGTTACGGCAGGGACTCGAGCTCCTACGAGCAGTACTTC. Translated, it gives CASSYGRDSSSYEQYF.

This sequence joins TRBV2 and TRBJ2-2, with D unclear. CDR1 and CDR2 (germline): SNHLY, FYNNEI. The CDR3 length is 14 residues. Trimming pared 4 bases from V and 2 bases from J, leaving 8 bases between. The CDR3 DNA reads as TGTGCCAGCAGTGCAGGAGTTAACACCGGGGAGCTGTTTTTT. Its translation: CASSAGVNTGELFF. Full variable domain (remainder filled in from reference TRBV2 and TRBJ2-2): EPEVTQTPSHQVTQMGQEVILRCVPISNHLYFYWYRQILGQKVEFLVSFYNNEISEKSEIFDDQFSVERPDGSNFTLKIRSTKLEDSAMYFCASSAGVNTGELFFGEGSRLTVL.

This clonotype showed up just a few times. The CDR3 DNA follows: TGTGCCAGCAGCTTAGCGTCCGGGGAGGAGGAACTGTTTTTT. Residues: CASSLASGEEELFF. The V call is TRBV7-2, the J call TRBJ1-4; no firm D call. From germline, CDR1 is SGHTA and CDR2 FQGNSA. The CDR3 sequence is 14 residues long. Trimming pared 0 bases from V and 12 bases from J, leaving 14 bases between.

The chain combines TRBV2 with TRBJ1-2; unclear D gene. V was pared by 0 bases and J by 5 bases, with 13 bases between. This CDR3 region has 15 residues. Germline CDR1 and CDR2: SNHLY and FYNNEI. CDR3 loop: CASSEARRAGYGYTF. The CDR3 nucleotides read TGTGCCAGCAGTGAAGCGAGGAGAGCTGGGTATGGCTACACCTTC. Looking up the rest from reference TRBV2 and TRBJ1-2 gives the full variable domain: EPEVTQTPSHQVTQMGQEVILRCVPISNHLYFYWYRQILGQKVEFLVSFYNNEISEKSEIFDDQFSVERPDGSNFTLKIRSTKLEDSAMYFCASSEARRAGYGYTFGSGTRLTVV.

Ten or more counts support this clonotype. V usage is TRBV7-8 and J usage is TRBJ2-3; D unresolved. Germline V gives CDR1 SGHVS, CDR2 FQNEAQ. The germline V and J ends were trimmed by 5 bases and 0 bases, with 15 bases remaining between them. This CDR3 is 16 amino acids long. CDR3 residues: CASSPVSGSSTDTQYF. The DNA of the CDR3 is TGTGCCAGCAGCCCCGTATCAGGATCTAGCACAGATACGCAGTATTTT.

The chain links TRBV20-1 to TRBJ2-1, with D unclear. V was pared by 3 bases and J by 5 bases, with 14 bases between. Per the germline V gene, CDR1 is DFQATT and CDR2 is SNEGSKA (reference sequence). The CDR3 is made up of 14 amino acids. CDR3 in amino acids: CSASGTERHNEQFF. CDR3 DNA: TGCAGTGCTAGCGGAACAGAGAGGCACAATGAGCAGTTCTTC.

CDR3: CAIRPGQGAETQYF. The CDR3, as DNA: TGTGCCATCAGACCGGGACAGGGAGCAGAGACCCAGTACTTC. The genes are TRBV10-3 and TRBJ2-5; 9 bases agree with TRBD1. Looked up from germline, CDR1 is ENHRY and CDR2 is SYGVKD. Trimming at V came to 6 bases and at J to 4 bases, leaving 6 bases not matched to a gene. The CDR3 covers 14 residues.

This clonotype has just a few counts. This CDR3 is CASRADSGGARYTQYF. CDR3 bases: TGTGCCAGCAGAGCAGATAGCGGGGGGGCTAGGTATACGCAGTATTTT. V gene TRBV6-1 combines with J gene TRBJ2-3, with 11 bases identical to TRBD2. V was clipped by 6 bases and J by 7 bases; unmatched bases: 12. This CDR3 comprises 16 residues. Per the germline V gene, CDR1 is MNHNS and CDR2 is SASEGT.